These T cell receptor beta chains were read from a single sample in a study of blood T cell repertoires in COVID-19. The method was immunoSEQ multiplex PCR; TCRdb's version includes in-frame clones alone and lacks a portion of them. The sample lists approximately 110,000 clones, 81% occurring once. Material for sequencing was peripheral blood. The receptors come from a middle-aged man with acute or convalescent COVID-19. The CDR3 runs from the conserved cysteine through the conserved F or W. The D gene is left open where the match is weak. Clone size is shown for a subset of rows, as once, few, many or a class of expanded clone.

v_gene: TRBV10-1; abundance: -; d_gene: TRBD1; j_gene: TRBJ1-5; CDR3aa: CASTRTGGNQPQHF; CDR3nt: TGCGCCAGCACCAGGACAGGTGGCAATCAGCCCCAGCATTTT
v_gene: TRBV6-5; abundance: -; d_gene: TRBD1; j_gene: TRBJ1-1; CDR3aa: CASRTGSTLNTEAFF; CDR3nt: TGTGCCAGCAGGACAGGGTCCACCTTAAACACTGAAGCTTTCTTT
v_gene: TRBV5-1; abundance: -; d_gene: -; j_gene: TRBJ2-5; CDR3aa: CASSLATGSETQYF; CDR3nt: TGCGCCAGCAGCTTGGCAACGGGTAGTGAGACCCAGTACTTC
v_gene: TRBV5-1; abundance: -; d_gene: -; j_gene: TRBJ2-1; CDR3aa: CASSASSGVSYNEQFF; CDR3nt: TGCGCCAGCAGCGCGTCCTCGGGAGTATCCTACAATGAGCAGTTCTTC
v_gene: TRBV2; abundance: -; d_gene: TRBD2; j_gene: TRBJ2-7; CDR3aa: CASSTPTSGASYEQYF; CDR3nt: TGTGCCAGCAGCACCCCGACTAGCGGGGCGTCCTACGAGCAGTACTTC
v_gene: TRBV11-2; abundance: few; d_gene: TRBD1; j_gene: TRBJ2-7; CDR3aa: CASSLDRTGVNEQYF; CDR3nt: TGTGCCAGCAGCTTAGATCGGACAGGGGTTAACGAGCAGTACTTC
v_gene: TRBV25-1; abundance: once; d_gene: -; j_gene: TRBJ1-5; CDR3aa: CASSTYRAPLISRPQHF; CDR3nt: TGTGCCAGCAGTACCTACAGGGCTCCCCTGATCAGCCGGCCCCAGCATTTT
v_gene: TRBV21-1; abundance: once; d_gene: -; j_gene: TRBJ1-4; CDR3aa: CASNKGDRGQGNEKLFF; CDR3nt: TGTGCCAGCAACAAGGGGGACAGGGGGCAGGGTAATGAAAAACTGTTTTTT
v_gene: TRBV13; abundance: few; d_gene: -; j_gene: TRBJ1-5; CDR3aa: CASSLGPGNQPQHF; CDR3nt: TGTGCCAGCAGCTTAGGGCCAGGGAATCAGCCCCAGCATTTT
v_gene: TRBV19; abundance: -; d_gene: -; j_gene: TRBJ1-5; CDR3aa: CASSIQGLLGQPQHF; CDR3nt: TGTGCCAGTAGTATCCAGGGGCTTTTAGGTCAGCCCCAGCATTTT
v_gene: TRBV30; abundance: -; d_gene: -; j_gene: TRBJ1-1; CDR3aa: CAWSLVSTEAFF; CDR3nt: TGTGCCTGGAGCCTAGTCAGCACTGAAGCTTTCTTT
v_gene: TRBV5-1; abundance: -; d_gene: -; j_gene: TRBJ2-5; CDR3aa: CASRDTAGEETQYF; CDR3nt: TGCGCCAGCAGGGATACAGCGGGTGAAGAGACCCAGTACTTC
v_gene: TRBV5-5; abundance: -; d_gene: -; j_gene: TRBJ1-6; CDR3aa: CASSFSGPLNSPLHF; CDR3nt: TGTGCCAGCAGCTTTAGCGGGCCCCTCAATTCACCCCTCCACTTT
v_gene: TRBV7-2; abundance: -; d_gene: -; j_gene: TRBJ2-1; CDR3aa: CASHSSAGISYNEQFF; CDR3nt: TGTGCCAGCCACTCATCCGCCGGGATCTCCTACAATGAGCAGTTCTTC
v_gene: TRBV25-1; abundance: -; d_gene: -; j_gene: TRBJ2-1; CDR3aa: CASSELGAKKFF; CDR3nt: TGTGCCAGCAGTGAATTAGGAGCGAAAAAGTTCTTC
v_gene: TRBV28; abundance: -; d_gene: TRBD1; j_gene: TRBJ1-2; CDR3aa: CASSFIGQGLSYTF; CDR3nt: TGTGCCAGCAGTTTCATCGGACAGGGATTGAGCTACACCTTC
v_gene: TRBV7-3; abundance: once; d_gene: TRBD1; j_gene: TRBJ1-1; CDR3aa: CASSAGTGGTEAFF; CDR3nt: TGTGCCAGCAGCGCCGGGACAGGAGGAACTGAAGCTTTCTTT
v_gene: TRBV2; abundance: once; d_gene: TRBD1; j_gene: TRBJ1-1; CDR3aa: CASRALQGKQNTEAFF; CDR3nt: TGTGCCAGCAGAGCTCTACAGGGGAAGCAGAACACTGAAGCTTTCTTT
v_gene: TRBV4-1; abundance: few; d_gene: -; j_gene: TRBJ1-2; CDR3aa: CASSQSNSYGYTF; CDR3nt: TGCGCCAGCAGCCAATCGAATAGCTATGGCTACACCTTC
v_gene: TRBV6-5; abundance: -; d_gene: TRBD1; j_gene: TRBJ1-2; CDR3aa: CASSSRQGGSGYTF; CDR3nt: TGTGCCAGCAGCTCTCGACAGGGGGGGAGTGGCTACACCTTC
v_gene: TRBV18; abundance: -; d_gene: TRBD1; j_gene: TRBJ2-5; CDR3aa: CASTLDRAAKTQYF; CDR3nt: TGTGCCAGCACCCTAGACAGGGCGGCGAAGACCCAGTACTTC
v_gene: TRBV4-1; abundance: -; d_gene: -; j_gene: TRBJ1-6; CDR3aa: CASSPLGASYSPLHF; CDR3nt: TGCGCCAGCAGCCCCCTAGGGGCCTCTTATTCACCCCTCCACTTT
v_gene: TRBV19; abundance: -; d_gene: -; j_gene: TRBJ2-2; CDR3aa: CASASLALARGTGELFF; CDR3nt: TGTGCCAGCGCTTCACTAGCTTTGGCCCGGGGCACCGGGGAGCTGTTTTTT
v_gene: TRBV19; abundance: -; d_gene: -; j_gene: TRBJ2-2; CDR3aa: CASTTLGASNTGELFF; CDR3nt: TGTGCCAGTACCACTCTTGGAGCGTCGAACACCGGGGAGCTGTTTTTT
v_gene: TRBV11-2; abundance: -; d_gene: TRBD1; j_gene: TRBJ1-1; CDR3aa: CASSWSRGRGTEAFF; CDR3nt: TGTGCCAGCAGCTGGTCGAGGGGGCGAGGCACTGAAGCTTTCTTT
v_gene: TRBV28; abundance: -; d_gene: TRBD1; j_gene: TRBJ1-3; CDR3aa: CASSPGQGIGNTIYF; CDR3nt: TGTGCCAGCAGCCCGGGACAGGGGATTGGAAACACCATATATTTT
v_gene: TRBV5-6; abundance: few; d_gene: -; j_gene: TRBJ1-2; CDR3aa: CASSLMGVNYGYTF; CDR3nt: TGTGCCAGCAGCTTGATGGGAGTTAACTATGGCTACACCTTC
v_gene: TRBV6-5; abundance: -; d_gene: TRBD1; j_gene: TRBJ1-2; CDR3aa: CASSYVQGANYGYTF; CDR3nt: TGTGCCAGCAGTTATGTACAGGGGGCTAACTATGGCTACACCTTC
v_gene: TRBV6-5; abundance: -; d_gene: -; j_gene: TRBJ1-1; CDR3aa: CASSRTRTEAFF; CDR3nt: TGTGCCAGCAGTAGGACACGTACTGAAGCTTTCTTT
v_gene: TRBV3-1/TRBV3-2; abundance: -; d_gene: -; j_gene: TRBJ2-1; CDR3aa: CASSQFYPTGTPMGSSYNEQFF; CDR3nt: TGTGCCAGCAGCCAATTTTACCCGACCGGGACTCCAATGGGAAGCTCCTACAATGAGCAGTTCTTC
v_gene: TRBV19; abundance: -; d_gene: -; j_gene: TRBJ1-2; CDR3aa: CASRLSVVTDYGYTF; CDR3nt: TGTGCCAGTAGGCTATCTGTGGTTACGGACTATGGCTACACCTTC
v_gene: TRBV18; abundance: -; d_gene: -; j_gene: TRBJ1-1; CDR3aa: CASSPLGFEAFF; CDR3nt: TGTGCCAGCTCACCATTGGGCTTTGAAGCTTTCTTT
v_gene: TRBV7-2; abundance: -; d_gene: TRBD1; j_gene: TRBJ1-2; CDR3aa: CASSFLRDRRYGYTF; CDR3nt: TGTGCCAGCAGCTTCCTCCGGGACAGGAGATATGGCTACACCTTC